This T cell receptor beta chain is from a study of T cells after yellow fever vaccination. Using its own MiXCR run on the 5' RACE reads, TCRdb lists one record per CDR3 protein. The sample yields 300,000 or so distinct CDR3 sequences, roughly 13% seen once. The CDR3 is 16 residues long. The germline gives CDR1 SGHTA, CDR2 FQGNSA. V shed 2 bases and J 15 bases; nucleotides not matched to a gene: 15. The source was CD4+ T cells sorted from PBMCs, collected 45 days after the yellow fever booster vaccination. The clonotype comes from a man in his thirties or forties who received the YFV17D yellow fever vaccine. This chain links TRBV7-2 with TRBJ2-1; 11 positions match TRBD2. The CDR3 sequence: CASSLSTSGSLRSPFF. The CDR3 bases are TGTGCCAGCAGCTTAAGTACTAGCGGGAGTCTGAGATCCCCGTTCTTC.